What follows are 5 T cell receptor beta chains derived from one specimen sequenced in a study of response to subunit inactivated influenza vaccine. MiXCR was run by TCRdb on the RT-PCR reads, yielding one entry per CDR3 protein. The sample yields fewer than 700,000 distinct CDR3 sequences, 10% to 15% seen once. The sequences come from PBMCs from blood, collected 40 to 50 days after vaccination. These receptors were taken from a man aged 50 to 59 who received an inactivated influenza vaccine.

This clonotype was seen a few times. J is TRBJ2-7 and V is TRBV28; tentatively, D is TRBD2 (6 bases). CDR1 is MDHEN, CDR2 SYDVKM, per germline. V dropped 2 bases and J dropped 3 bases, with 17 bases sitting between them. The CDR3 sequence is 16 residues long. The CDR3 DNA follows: TGTGCCAGCAGTTTAGGCGGCGGGGCCAACTTCTACGAGCAGTACTTC. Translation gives CASSLGGGANFYEQYF.

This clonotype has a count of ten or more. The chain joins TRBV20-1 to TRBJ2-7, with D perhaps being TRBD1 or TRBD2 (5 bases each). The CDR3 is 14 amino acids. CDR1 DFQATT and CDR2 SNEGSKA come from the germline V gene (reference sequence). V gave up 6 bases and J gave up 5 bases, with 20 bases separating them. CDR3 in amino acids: CSARSAGPADEQYF. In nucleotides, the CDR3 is TGCAGTGCCCGATCTGCAGGGCCAGCGGACGAGCAGTACTTC.

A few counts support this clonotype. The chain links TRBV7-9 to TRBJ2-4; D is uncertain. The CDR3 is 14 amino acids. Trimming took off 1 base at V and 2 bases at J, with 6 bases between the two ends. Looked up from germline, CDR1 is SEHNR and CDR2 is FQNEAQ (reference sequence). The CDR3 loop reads CASSLGATKNIQYF. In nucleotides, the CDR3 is TGTGCCAGCAGCTTAGGGGCCACCAAAAACATTCAGTACTTC.

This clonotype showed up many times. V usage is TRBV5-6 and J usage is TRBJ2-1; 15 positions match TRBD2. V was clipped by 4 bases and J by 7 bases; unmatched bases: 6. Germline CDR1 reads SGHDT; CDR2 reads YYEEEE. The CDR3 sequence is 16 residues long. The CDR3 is CASSPSGTSGRNEQFF. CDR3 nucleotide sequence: TGTGCCAGCAGCCCATCCGGGACTAGCGGGAGGAATGAGCAGTTCTTC.

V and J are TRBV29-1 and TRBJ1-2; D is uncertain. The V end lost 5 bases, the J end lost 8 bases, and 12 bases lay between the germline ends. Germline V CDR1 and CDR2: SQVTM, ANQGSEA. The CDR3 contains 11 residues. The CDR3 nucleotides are TGCAGCGTTTGGGTTTCCGGGGGCTACACCTTC. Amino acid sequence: CSVWVSGGYTF.